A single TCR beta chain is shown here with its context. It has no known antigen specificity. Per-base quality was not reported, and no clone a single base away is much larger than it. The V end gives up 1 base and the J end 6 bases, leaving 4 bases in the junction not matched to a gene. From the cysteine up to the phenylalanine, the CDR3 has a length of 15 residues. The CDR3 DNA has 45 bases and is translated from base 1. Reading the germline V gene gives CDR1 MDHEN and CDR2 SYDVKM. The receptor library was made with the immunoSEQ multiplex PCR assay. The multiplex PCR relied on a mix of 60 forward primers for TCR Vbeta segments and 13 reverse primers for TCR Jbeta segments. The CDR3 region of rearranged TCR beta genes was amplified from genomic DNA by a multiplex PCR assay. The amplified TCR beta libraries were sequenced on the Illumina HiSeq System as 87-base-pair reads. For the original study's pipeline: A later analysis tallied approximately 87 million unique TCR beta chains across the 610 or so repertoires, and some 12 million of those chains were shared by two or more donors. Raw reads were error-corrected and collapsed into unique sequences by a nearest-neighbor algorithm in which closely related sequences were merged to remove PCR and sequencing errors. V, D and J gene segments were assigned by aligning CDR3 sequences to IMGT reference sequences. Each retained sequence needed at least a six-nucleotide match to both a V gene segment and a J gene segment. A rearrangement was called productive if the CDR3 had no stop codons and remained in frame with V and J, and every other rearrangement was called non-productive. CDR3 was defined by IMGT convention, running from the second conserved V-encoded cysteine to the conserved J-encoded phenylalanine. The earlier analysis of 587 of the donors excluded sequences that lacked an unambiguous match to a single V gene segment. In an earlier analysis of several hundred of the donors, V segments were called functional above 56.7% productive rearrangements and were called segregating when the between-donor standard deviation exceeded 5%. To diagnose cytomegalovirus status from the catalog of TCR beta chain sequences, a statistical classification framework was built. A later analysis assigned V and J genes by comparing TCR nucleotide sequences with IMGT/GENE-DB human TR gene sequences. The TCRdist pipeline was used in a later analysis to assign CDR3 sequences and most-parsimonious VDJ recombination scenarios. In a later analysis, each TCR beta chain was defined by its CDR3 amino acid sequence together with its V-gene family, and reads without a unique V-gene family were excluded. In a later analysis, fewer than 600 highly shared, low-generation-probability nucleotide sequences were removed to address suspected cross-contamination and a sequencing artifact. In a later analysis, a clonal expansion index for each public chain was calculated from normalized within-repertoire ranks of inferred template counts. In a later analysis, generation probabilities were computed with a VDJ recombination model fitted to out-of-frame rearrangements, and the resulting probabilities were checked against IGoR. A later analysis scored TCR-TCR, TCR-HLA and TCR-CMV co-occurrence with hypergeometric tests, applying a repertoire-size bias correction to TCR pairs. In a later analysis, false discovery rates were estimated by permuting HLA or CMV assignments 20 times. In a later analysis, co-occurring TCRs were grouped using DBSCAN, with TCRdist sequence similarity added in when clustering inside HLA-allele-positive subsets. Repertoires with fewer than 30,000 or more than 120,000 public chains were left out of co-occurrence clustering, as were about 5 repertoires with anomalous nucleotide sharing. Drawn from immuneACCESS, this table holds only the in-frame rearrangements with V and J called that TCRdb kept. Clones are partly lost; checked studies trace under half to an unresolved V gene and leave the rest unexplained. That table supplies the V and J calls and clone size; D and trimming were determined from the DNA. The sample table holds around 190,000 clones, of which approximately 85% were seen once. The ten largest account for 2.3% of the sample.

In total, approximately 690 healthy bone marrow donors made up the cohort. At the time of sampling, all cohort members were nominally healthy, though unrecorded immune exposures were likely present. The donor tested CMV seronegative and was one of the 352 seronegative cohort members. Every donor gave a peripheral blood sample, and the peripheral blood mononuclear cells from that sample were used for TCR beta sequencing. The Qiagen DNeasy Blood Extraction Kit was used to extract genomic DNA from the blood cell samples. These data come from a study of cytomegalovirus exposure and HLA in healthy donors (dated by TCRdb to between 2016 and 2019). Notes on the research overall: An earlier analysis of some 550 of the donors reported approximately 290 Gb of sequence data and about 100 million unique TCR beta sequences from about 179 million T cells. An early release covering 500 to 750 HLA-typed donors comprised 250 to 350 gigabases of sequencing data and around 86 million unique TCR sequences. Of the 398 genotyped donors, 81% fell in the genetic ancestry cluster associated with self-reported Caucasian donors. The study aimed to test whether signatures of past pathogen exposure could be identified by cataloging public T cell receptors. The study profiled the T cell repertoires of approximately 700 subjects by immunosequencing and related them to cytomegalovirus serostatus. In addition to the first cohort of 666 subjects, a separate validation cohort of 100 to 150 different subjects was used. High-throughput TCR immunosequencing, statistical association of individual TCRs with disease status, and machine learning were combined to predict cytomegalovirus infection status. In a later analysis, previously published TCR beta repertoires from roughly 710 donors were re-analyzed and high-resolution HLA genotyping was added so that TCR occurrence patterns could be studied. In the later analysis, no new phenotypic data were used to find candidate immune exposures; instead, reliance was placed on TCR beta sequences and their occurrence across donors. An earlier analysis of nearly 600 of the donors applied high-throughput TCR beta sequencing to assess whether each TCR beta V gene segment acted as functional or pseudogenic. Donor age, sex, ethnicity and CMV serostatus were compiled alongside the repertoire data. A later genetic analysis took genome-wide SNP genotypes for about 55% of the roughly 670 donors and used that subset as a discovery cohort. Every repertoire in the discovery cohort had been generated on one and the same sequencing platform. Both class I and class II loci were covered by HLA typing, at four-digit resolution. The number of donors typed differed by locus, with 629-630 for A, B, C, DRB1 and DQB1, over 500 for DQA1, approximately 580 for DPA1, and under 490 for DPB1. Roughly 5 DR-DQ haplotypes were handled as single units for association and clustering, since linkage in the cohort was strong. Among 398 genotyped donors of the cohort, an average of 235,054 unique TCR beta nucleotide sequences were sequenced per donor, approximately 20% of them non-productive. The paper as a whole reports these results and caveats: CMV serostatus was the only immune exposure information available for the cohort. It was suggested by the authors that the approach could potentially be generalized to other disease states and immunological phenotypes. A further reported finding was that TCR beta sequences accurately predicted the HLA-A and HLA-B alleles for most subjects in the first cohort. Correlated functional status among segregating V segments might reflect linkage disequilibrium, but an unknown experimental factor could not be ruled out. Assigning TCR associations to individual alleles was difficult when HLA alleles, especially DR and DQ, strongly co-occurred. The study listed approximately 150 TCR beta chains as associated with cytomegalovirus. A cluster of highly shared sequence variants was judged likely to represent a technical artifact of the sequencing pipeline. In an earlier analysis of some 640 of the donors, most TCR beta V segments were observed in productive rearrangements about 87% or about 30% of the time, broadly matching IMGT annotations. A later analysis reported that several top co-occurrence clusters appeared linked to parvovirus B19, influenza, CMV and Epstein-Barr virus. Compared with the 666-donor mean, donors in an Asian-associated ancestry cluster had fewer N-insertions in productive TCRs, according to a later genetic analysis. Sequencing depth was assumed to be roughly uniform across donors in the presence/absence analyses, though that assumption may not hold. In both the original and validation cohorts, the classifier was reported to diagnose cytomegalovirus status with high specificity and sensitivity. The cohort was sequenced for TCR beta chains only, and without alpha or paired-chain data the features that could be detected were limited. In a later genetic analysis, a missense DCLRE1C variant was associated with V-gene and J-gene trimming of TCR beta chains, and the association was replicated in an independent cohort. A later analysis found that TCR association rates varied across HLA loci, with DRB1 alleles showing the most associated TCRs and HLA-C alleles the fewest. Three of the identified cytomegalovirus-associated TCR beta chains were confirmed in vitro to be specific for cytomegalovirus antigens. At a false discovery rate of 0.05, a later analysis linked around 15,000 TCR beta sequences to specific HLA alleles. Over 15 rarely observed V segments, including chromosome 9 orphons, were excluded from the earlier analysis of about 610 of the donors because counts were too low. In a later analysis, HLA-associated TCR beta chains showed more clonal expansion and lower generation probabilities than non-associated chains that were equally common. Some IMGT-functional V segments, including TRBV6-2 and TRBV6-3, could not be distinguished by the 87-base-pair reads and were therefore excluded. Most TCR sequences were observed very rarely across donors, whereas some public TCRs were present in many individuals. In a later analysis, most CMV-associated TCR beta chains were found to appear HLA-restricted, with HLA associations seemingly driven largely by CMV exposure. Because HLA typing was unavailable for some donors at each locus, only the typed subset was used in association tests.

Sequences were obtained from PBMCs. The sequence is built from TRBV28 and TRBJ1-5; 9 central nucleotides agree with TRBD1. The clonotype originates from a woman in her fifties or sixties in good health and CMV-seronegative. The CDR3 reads CASSLYGTGSQPQHF. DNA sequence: TGTGCCAGCAGTTTATACGGGACAGGGAGTCAGCCCCAGCATTTT.